Presented here are 2 T cell receptor beta chains from one specimen sequenced in a study of T cells after yellow fever vaccination. Using its own MiXCR run on the 5' RACE reads, TCRdb lists one record per CDR3 protein. The data show 310,000 or so distinct CDR3 sequences, around 7% seen once. The sample here was PBMCs, taken about 41 days after the first yellow fever vaccination. Receptors originate from a man aged 18 to 30 who received the YFV17D yellow fever vaccine.

This clonotype showed up many times. The rearrangement links TRBV20-1 to TRBJ2-1; no definite D call. CDR1 is DFQATT, CDR2 SNEGSKA, per germline (reference sequence). This CDR3 region has 14 residues. V lost 5 bases to trimming and J lost 0 bases, with 11 bases between them. In nucleotides, the CDR3 is TGCAGTGCTCTTCGCCCAAGCTCCTACAATGAGCAGTTCTTC. This codes for CSALRPSSYNEQFF.

The J gene is TRBJ1-2, the V gene TRBV20-1; D is undetermined. The V gene's germline CDR1 is DFQATT and CDR2 SNEGSKA (reference sequence). CDR3 length equals 13 residues. Trimming cost V 0 bases and J 4 bases, with 9 bases left between them. The CDR3 is CSARDLQIYGYTF. The CDR3 DNA sequence: TGCAGTGCTAGAGATCTGCAGATCTATGGCTACACCTTC.